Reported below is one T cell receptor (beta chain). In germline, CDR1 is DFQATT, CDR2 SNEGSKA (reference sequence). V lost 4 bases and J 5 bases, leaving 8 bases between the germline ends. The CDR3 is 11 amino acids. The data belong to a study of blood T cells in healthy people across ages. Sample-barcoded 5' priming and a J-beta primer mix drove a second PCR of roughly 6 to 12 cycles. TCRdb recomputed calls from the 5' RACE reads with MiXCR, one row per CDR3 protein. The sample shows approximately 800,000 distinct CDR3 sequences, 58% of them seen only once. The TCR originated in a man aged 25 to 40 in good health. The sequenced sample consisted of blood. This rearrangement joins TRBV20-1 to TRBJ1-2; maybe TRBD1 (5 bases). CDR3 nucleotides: TGCAGTGCTATGGGGACTTATGGCTACACCTTC. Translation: CSAMGTYGYTF.